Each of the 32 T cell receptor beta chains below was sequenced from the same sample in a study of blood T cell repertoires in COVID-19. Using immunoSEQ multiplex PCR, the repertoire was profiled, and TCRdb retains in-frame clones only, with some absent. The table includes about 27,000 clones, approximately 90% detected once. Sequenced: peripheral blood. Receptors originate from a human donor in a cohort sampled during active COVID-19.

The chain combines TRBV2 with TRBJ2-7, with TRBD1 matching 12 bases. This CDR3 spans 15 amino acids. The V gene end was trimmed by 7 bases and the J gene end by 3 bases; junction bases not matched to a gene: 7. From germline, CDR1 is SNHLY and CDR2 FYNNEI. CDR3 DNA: TGTGCCAGCACGAAGGGACAGGGGGCCTTCTACGAGCAGTACTTC. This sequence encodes CASTKGQGAFYEQYF.

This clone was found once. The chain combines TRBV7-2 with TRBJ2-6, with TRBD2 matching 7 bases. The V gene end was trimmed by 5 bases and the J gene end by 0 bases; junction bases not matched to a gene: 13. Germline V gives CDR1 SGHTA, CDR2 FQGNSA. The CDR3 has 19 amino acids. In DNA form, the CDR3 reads TGTGCCAGCAGCACAAGAGCGCGGGGGTTCACCTCTGGGGCCAACGTCCTGACTTTC. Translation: CASSTRARGFTSGANVLTF.

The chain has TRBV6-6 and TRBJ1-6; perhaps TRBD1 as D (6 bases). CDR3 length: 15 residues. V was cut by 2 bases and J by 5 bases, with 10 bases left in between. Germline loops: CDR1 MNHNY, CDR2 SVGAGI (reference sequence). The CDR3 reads CASSYGTPNNSPLHF. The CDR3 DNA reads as TGTGCCAGCAGTTACGGGACACCAAATAATTCACCCCTCCACTTT.

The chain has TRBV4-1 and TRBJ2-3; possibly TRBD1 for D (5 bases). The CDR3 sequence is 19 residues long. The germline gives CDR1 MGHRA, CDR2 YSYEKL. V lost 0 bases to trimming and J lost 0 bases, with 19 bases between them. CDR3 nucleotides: TGCGCCAGCAGCCAAGATGGCGTTTCAGGGCTTACTAGCACAGATACGCAGTATTTT. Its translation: CASSQDGVSGLTSTDTQYF.

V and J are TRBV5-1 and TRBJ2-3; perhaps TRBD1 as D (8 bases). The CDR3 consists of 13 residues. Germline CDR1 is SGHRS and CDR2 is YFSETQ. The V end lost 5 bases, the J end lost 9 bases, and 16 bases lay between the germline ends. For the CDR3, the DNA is TGCGCCAGCAGTGAACAGGGGGAGGGGACGCAGTATTTT. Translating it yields CASSEQGEGTQYF.

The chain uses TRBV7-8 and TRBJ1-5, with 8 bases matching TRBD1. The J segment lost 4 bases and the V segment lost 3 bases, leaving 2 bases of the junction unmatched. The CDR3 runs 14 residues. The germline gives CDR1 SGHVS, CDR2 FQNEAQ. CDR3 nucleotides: TGTGCCAGCAGCTTGGGGGACAGGAATCAGCCCCAGCATTTT. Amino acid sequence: CASSLGDRNQPQHF. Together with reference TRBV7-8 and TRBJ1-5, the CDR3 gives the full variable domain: GAGVSQSPRYKVAKRGQDVALRCDPISGHVSLFWYQQALGQGPEFLTYFQNEAQLDKSGLPSDRFFAERPEGSVSTLKIQRTQQEDSAVYLCASSLGDRNQPQHFGDGTRLSIL.

CDR3 DNA sequence: TGTGCCGCCTCGGGGGGCTACACCGGGGAGCTGTTTTTT. Its translation is CAASGGYTGELFF. The chain recombines TRBV24-1 with TRBJ2-2; possible D gene TRBD2, 7 bases. V was pared by 12 bases and J by 3 bases, with 13 bases between. The CDR3 contains 13 residues. The germline V gene encodes CDR1 KGHDR and CDR2 SFDVKD.

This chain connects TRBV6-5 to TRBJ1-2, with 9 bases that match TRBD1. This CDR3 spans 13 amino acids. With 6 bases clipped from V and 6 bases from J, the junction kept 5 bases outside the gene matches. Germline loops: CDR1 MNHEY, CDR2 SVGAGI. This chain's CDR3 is CASRHRDRDGYTF. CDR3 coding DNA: TGTGCCAGCAGACACCGGGACAGGGATGGCTACACCTTC.

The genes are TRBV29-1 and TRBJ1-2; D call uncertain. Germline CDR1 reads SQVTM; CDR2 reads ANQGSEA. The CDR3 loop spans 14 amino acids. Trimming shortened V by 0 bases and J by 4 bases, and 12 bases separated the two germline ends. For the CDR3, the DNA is TGCAGCGTTGAAGATTTCCTCCGGGGCTATGGCTACACCTTC. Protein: CSVEDFLRGYGYTF.

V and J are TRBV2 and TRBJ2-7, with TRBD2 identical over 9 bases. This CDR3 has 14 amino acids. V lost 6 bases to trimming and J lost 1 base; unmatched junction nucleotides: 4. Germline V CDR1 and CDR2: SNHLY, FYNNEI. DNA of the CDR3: TGTGCCAGCAGAGGCGGGAGGGGGTCCTACGAGCAGTACTTC. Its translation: CASRGGRGSYEQYF.

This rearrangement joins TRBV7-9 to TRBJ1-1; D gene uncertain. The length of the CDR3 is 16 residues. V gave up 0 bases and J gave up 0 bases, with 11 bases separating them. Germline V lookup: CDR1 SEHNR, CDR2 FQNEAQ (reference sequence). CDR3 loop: CASSLAVTAVNTEAFF. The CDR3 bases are TGTGCCAGCAGCTTAGCCGTGACGGCGGTGAACACTGAAGCTTTCTTT.

CDR3 DNA sequence: TGTGCCAGCAGCTTGGAGACCTACGAGCAGTACTTC. As protein: CASSLETYEQYF. V gene TRBV11-2 combines with J gene TRBJ2-7; D ambiguous. V lost 3 bases and J lost 2, with 5 bases in between. CDR1 and CDR2 from the germline V gene are SGHAT and FQNNGV. CDR3 length: 12 amino acids. Full variable domain (outside the CDR3, taken from reference TRBV11-2 and TRBJ2-7): EAGVAQSPRYKIIEKRQSVAFWCNPISGHATLYWYQQILGQGPKLLIQFQNNGVVDDSQLPKDRFSAERLKGVDSTLKIQPAKLEDSAVYLCASSLETYEQYFGPGTRLTVT.

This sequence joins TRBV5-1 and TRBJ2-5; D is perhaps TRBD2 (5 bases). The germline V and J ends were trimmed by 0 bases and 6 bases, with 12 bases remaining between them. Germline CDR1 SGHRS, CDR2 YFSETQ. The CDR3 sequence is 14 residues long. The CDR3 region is CASSLESSGKTQYF. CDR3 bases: TGCGCCAGCAGCTTGGAGTCCTCCGGGAAGACCCAGTACTTC.

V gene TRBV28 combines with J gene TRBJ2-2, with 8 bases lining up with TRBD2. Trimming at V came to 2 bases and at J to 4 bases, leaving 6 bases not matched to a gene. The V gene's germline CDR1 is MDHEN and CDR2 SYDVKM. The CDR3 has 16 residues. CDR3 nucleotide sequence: TGTGCCAGCAGTTTACGGCCAGCGGGAGTCACCGGGGAGCTGTTTTTT. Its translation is CASSLRPAGVTGELFF.

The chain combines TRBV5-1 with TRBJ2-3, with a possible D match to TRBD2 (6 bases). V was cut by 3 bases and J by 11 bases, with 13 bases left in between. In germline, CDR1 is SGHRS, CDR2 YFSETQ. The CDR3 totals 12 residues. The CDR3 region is CASSSQGLQQYF. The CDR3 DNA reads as TGCGCCAGCAGCTCCCAGGGACTCCAGCAGTATTTT.

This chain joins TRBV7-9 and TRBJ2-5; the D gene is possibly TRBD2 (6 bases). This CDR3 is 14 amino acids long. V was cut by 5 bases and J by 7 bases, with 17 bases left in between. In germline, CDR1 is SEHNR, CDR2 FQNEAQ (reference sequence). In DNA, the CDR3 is TGTGCCAGCAGCCTGGAGGGACTGGGAAGGACCCAGTACTTC. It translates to CASSLEGLGRTQYF.

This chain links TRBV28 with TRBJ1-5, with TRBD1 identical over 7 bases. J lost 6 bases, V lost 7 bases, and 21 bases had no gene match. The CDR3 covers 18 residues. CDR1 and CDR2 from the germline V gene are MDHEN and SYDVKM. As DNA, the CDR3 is TGTGCCAGCAACGAACCGGGGACGCAGGACAGGAGGGGTCAGCCCCAGCATTTT. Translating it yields CASNEPGTQDRRGQPQHF.

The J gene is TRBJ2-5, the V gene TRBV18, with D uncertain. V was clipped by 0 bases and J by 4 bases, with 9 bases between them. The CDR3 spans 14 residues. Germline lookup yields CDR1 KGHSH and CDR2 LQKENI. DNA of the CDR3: TGTGCCAGCTCACCACCGCTCAGGCCAGAGACCCAGTACTTC. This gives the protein CASSPPLRPETQYF.

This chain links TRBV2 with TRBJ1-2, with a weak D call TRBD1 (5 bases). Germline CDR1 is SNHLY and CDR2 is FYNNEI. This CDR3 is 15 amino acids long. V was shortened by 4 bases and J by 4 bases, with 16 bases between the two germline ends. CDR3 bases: TGTGCCAGCAGTGTCGCCAGGGCCTACAGCTATGGCTACACCTTC. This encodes CASSVARAYSYGYTF.

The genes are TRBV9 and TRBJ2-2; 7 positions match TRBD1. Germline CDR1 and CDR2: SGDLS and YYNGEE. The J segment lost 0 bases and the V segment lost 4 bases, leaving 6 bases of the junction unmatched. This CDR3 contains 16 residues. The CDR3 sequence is CASSPPGQSNTGELFF. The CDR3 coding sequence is TGTGCCAGCAGCCCTCCGGGACAGTCGAACACCGGGGAGCTGTTTTTT. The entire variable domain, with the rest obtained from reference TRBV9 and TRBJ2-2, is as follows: DSGVTQTPKHLITATGQRVTLRCSPRSGDLSVYWYQQSLDQGLQFLIQYYNGEERAKGNILERFSAQQFPDLHSELNLSSLELGDSALYFCASSPPGQSNTGELFFGEGSRLTVL.

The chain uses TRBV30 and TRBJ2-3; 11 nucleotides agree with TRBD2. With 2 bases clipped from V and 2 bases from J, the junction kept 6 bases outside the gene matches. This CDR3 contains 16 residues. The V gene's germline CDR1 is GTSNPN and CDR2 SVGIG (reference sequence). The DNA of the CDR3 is TGTGCCTGGAGTCCCCGGACTAGCGGGTTCACAGATACGCAGTATTTT. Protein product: CAWSPRTSGFTDTQYF. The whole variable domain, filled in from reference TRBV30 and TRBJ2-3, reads SQTIHQWPATLVQPVGSPLSLECTVEGTSNPNLYWYRQAAGRGLQLLFYSVGIGQISSEVPQNLSASRPQDRQFILSSKKLLLSDSGFYLCAWSPRTSGFTDTQYFGPGTRLTVL.

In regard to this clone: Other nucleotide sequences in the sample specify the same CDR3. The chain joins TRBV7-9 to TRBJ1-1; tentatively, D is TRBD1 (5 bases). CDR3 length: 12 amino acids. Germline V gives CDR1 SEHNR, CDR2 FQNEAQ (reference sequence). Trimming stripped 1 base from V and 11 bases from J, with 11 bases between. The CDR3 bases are TGTGCCAGCAGCTTAGGGGGCGCGGAGGCTTTCTTT. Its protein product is CASSLGGAEAFF.

CDR3 sequence: CASSEARASLRGFGTEAFF. CDR3 nucleotide sequence: TGTGCCAGCAGTGAAGCTCGGGCCTCGTTGCGGGGATTTGGGACTGAAGCTTTCTTT. The chain couples TRBV6-1 to TRBJ1-1, with no clear D. The length of the CDR3 is 19 residues. V dropped 0 bases and J dropped 5 bases, with 25 bases sitting between them. The V gene's germline CDR1 is MNHNS and CDR2 SASEGT.

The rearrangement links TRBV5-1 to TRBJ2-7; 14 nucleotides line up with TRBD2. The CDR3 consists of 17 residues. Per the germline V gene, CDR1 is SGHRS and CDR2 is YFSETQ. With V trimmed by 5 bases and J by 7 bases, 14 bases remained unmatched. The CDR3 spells CASRQLPGLAGVGEQYF. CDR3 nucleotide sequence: TGCGCCAGCAGGCAATTACCGGGACTAGCGGGAGTAGGTGAGCAGTACTTC.

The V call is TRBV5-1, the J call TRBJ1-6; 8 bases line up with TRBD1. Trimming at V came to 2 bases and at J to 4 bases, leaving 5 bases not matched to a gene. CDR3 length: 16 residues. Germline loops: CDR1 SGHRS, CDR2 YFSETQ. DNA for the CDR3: TGCGCCAGCAGCTTCGGGACAGGCACGTATAATTCACCCCTCCACTTT. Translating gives CASSFGTGTYNSPLHF. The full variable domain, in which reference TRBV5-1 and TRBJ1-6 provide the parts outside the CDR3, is KAGVTQTPRYLIKTRGQQVTLSCSPISGHRSVSWYQQTPGQGLQFLFEYFSETQRNKGNFPGRFSGRQFSNSRSEMNVSTLELGDSALYLCASSFGTGTYNSPLHFGNGTRLTVT.

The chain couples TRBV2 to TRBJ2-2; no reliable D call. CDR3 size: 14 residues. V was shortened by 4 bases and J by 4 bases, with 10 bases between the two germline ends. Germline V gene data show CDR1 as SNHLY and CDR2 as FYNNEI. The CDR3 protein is CASSGAPSTGELFF. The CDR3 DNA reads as TGTGCCAGCAGTGGGGCTCCTTCCACCGGGGAGCTGTTTTTT.

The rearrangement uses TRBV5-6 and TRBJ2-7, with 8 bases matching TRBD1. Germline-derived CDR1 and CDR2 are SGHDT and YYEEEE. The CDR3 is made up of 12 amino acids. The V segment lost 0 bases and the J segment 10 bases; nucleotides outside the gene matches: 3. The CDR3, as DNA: TGTGCCAGCAGCTTGGCCAGGGGGCTTCAGTACTTC. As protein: CASSLARGLQYF.

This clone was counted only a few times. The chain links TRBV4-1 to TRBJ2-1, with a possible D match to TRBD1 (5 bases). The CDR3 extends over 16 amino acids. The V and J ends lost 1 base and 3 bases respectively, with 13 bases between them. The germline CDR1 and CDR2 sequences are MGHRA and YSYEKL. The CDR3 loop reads CASSQGQGGYYNEQFF. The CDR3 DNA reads TGCGCCAGCAGCCAAGGGCAGGGCGGTTACTACAATGAGCAGTTCTTC.

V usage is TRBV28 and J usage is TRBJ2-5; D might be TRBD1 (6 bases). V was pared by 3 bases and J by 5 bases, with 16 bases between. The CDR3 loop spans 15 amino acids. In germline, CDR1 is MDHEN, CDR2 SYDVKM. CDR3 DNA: TGTGCCAGCAGTTTGAGACAGGATAGGGGGGAGACCCAGTACTTC. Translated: CASSLRQDRGETQYF. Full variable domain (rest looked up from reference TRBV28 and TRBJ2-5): DVKVTQSSRYLVKRTGEKVFLECVQDMDHENMFWYRQDPGLGLRLIYFSYDVKMKEKGDIPEGYSVSREKKERFSLILESASTNQTSMYLCASSLRQDRGETQYFGPGTRLLVL.

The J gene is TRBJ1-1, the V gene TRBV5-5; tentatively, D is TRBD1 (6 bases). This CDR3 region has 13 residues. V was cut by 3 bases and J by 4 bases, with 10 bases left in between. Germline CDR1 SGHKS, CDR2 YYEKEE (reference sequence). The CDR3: CASSSSGATEAFF. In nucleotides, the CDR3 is TGTGCCAGCAGCTCGTCAGGGGCCACTGAAGCTTTCTTT.

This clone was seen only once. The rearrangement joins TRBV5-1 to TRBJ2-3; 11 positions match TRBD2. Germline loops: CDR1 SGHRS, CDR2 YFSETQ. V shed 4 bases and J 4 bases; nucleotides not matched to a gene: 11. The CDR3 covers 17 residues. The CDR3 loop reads CASSDSLLAGVSDTQYF. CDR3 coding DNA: TGCGCCAGCAGCGATTCACTACTAGCGGGAGTCTCAGATACGCAGTATTTT.

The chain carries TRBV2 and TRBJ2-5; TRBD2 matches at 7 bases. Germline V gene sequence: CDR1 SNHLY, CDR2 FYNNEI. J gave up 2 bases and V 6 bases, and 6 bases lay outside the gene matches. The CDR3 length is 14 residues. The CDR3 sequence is CASSKGLLQETQYF. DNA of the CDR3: TGTGCCAGCAGCAAGGGACTACTACAAGAGACCCAGTACTTC. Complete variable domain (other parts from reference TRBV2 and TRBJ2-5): EPEVTQTPSHQVTQMGQEVILRCVPISNHLYFYWYRQILGQKVEFLVSFYNNEISEKSEIFDDQFSVERPDGSNFTLKIRSTKLEDSAMYFCASSKGLLQETQYFGPGTRLLVL.